This T cell receptor beta chain was identified in a study of T cell changes during pregnancy in multiple sclerosis. Germline assignment: CDR1 KGHSH and CDR2 LQKENI. The V end lost 6 bases, the J end lost 1 base, and 18 bases lay between the germline ends. The CDR3 has 16 amino acids. TCRdb's table, derived via immunoSEQ multiplex PCR, lists solely in-frame clones and lacks some. Among about 52,000 clones listed, around 94% were seen once. Source: CD4+ T cells from peripheral blood mononuclear cells, taken before pregnancy. This clonotype was sampled from a female donor with multiple sclerosis, enrolled in a pregnancy study. V and J are TRBV18 and TRBJ2-5, with D perhaps TRBD2 (7 bases). The CDR3 here is CASSLLEGGGQETQYF. In nucleotides, the CDR3 is TGTGCCAGCTCGCTCCTAGAGGGAGGGGGCCAAGAGACCCAGTACTTC.